This T cell receptor (beta chain) was found in a study of T cell responses to AZD1222 COVID-19 vaccine. Study-wide findings and caveats: The study sampled repertoires only after the peak T cell response. Donors were largely white British and mainly female; clonal diversity was possibly underestimated. Close to half of all spike-specific TCRs reportedly target regions of the variants that are unmutated. Baseline testing showed seropositivity in only six AZD1222 recipients.

TCRdb keeps only in-frame clones here, not all; method: immunoSEQ multiplex PCR. The data show 210,000 or so clones, with 90% to 95% seen just once and roughly 0.99% held by the top ten. For this clone: What it binds is not known.

The sample was peripheral blood, taken on day 0 of MenACWY control vaccination. This TCR derives from an adult in good health.

CDR3 in DNA: TGTGCCAGCAGCTTGGTAGGTCTGGGGATTTCCTATAATTCACCCCTCCACTTT. Amino acid sequence: CASSLVGLGISYNSPLHF. The rearrangement joins TRBV5-7 to TRBJ1-6, with no clear D. TRBV5-7 falls under the ORF class, with uncertain function. V was cut by 0 bases and J by 1 base, with 14 bases left in between. The CDR3 extends over 18 amino acids.